Listed below are T cell receptor beta chains from one sample, sequenced in a study of cytomegalovirus exposure and HLA in healthy donors. Generated by immunoSEQ multiplex PCR, the TCRdb table keeps only in-frame clones and is missing some. The sample has 110,000 or so clones, about 80% seen once; the top ten hold 4.5% to 5%. The specimen was PBMCs. All receptors come from a man aged 50-59 years in good health and CMV-seropositive. The CDR3 runs from the conserved cysteine through the conserved F or W. Fields, in order: J gene, D gene, V gene, clone size, CDR3 DNA, CDR3 protein. The D gene is left open where the match is weak. Clone size is not always given. Where it is, it says once, few, many or a class for expanded clones.

J: TRBJ2-3; D: -; V: TRBV7-9; size: -; DNA: TGTGCCAGCAGCTTAGTGGACATTATCACAGATACGCAGTATTTT; CDR3: CASSLVDIITDTQYF
J: TRBJ2-3; D: -; V: TRBV7-3; size: -; DNA: TGTGCCAGCAGCTTACAGGGTTCTGATACGCAGTATTTT; CDR3: CASSLQGSDTQYF
J: TRBJ1-1; D: -; V: TRBV6-6; size: -; DNA: TGTGCCAGCACCCAAATGGGGGGGAGGACTGAAGCTTTCTTT; CDR3: CASTQMGGRTEAFF
J: TRBJ2-5; D: TRBD1; V: TRBV7-2; size: -; DNA: TGTGCCAGCAGCTTAGTAGGGGGACAGGGGTCGGAGACCCAGTACTTC; CDR3: CASSLVGGQGSETQYF
J: TRBJ1-1; D: -; V: TRBV4-1; size: few; DNA: TGCGCCAGCAGCCAACCCGATGGGGGGACTGAAGCTTTCTTT; CDR3: CASSQPDGGTEAFF
J: TRBJ2-3; D: TRBD2; V: TRBV5-1; size: -; DNA: TGCGCCAGCAGAGGACTAGCGGGCACAGATACGCAGTATTTT; CDR3: CASRGLAGTDTQYF
J: TRBJ2-1; D: -; V: TRBV18; size: few; DNA: TGTGCCAGCTCACCCTTAGCGCTAGCTGAGCAGTTCTTC; CDR3: CASSPLALAEQFF
J: TRBJ2-7; D: -; V: TRBV6-1; size: -; DNA: TGTGCCAGCAGTGAACTGGACAGTCCGAGCTCCTACGAGCAGTACTTC; CDR3: CASSELDSPSSYEQYF
J: TRBJ1-5; D: -; V: TRBV2; size: -; DNA: TGTGCCAGCAGTCGCGGGACGGTGGGGGGATATAGCAATCAGCCCCAGCATTTT; CDR3: CASSRGTVGGYSNQPQHF
J: TRBJ2-1; D: TRBD2; V: TRBV29-1; size: -; DNA: TGCGGAAGCGGGAGCTACAATGAGCAGTTCTTC; CDR3: CGSGSYNEQFF
J: TRBJ2-6; D: -; V: TRBV2; size: -; DNA: TGTGCCAGCAGGAGAGGGGGAACTGGGGCCAACGTCCTGACTTTC; CDR3: CASRRGGTGANVLTF
J: TRBJ2-1; D: -; V: TRBV4-3; size: once; DNA: TGCGCCAGCAGCCACACGGAGAGCTCCTACAATGAGCAGTTCTTC; CDR3: CASSHTESSYNEQFF
J: TRBJ2-5; D: TRBD1; V: TRBV29-1; size: -; DNA: TGCAGCGTTGTTCAAACTCTGGCGGCAGGGGGTTCCAAGACCCAGTACTTC; CDR3: CSVVQTLAAGGSKTQYF
J: TRBJ2-1; D: TRBD1; V: TRBV5-8; size: -; DNA: TGTGCCAGCAGCTTGGACAGGGGAAATGAGCAGTTCTTC; CDR3: CASSLDRGNEQFF